These 7 T cell receptor beta chains share one sample of origin, sequenced in a study of cytomegalovirus exposure and HLA in healthy donors. The PCR contained 60 Vbeta and 13 Jbeta primers. Repertoires were generated with immunoSEQ multiplex PCR, while TCRdb's copy carries only in-frame clones and drops some. The data hold under 150,000 clones, with around 83% observed a single time. The specimen sequenced was PBMCs. All receptors come from a girl under 10 years old in good health and CMV-seronegative.

Only one count was recorded for this clone. This sequence joins TRBV5-1 and TRBJ2-1; 11 nucleotides align to TRBD2. The CDR3 extends over 16 amino acids. Trimming took 0 bases from V and 8 from J; bases not matched to a gene: 7. CDR1 is SGHRS, CDR2 YFSETQ, per germline. The CDR3 sequence is CASSLVAGGGGDEQFF. DNA of the CDR3: TGCGCCAGCAGCTTGGTAGCGGGAGGGGGGGGAGATGAGCAGTTCTTC.

This chain's CDR3 is CASSRLSGNTIYF. The CDR3 DNA follows: TGCGCCAGCAGTCGACTGTCTGGAAACACCATATATTTT. This rearrangement joins TRBV4-1 to TRBJ1-3; unclear D gene. With 6 bases removed from V and 1 base from J, the gap between germline ends came to 7 bases. The length of the CDR3 is 13 residues. CDR1 MGHRA and CDR2 YSYEKL come from the germline V gene.

The rearrangement joins TRBV28 to TRBJ2-6; D unresolved. CDR3 length equals 16 residues. Germline values: CDR1 MDHEN, CDR2 SYDVKM. The V and J ends lost 1 base and 4 bases respectively, with 11 bases between them. DNA for the CDR3: TGTGCCAGCAGTTTATCTGGCCAATTCGGGGCCAACGTCCTGACTTTC. Amino acid sequence: CASSLSGQFGANVLTF. The whole variable domain, filled in from reference TRBV28 and TRBJ2-6, reads DVKVTQSSRYLVKRTGEKVFLECVQDMDHENMFWYRQDPGLGLRLIYFSYDVKMKEKGDIPEGYSVSREKKERFSLILESASTNQTSMYLCASSLSGQFGANVLTFGAGSRLTVL.

This chain uses TRBV5-1 with TRBJ2-7; 11 positions match TRBD2. V gave up 2 bases and J gave up 5 bases; unmatched junction bases: 3. The CDR3 consists of 14 residues. Germline assignment: CDR1 SGHRS and CDR2 YFSETQ. The CDR3 coding sequence is TGCGCCAGCAGCTTTAGCGGGAGGGCCCACGAGCAGTACTTC. Amino acid sequence: CASSFSGRAHEQYF.

The chain recombines TRBV28 with TRBJ1-5, with TRBD1 matching over 7 bases. The germline CDR1 and CDR2 sequences are MDHEN and SYDVKM. V shed 6 bases and J 3 bases; nucleotides not matched to a gene: 2. The CDR3 loop spans 13 amino acids. Here the CDR3 reads CASRGQINQPQHF. Here the CDR3 DNA reads TGTGCCAGCAGGGGACAGATCAATCAGCCCCAGCATTTT.

This rearrangement joins TRBV6-7 to TRBJ1-1; D might be TRBD1 (6 bases). TRBV6-7 is an ORF, and what it does is uncertain. The V end was cut by 8 bases, the J end by 3 bases, with 10 bases between. This CDR3 has 12 amino acids. The CDR3: CASGTTDTEAFF. The CDR3, as DNA: TGTGCCAGCGGGACAACGGACACTGAAGCTTTCTTT.

The chain recombines TRBV5-1 with TRBJ1-2, with 8 bases aligning to TRBD1. V was clipped by 5 bases and J by 4 bases; unmatched bases: 22. Germline assignment: CDR1 SGHRS and CDR2 YFSETQ. The CDR3 totals 19 residues. CDR3 nucleotide sequence: TGCGCCAGCAGGCCTAGTTTCGTCTCCGGGACAGGAAGAGGCTATGGCTACACCTTC. This translates into CASRPSFVSGTGRGYGYTF.